This T cell receptor (beta chain) emerged from a study of CD8 T cells in Susac syndrome (dated by TCRdb to about 2019). Some background on the complete study: Whether CD8+ T cell activation and differentiation in Susac syndrome was antigen driven was tested using repertoire sequencing. Clonality of the CD8+ T cell repertoire was compared between roughly 13 healthy donors, approximately 14 Susac syndrome patients and roughly 16 multiple sclerosis patients.

The cysteine opens and the phenylalanine closes a CDR3 of 15 amino acids. Only CDR3 DNA is held: 45 bases, read in frame from base 1. CDR1 DFQATT and CDR2 SNEGSKA were looked up in the germline V gene (reference sequence). Trimming removed 6 bases from V and 3 bases from J, leaving 18 bases between the germline ends. Peripheral blood CD8+ and CD4+ T cells from healthy donors, Susac syndrome patients and multiple sclerosis patients were profiled using high-throughput TCR beta sequencing. The multiple sclerosis controls were treatment-naive patients whose relapsing-remitting disease, either stable or active, fulfilled the revised McDonald criteria. Bulk CD8+ and CD4+ T cells were purified by magnetic negative isolation, while CD8+ TEMRA cells were enriched using FACS. Blood was drawn into EDTA tubes, processed within 24 hours, and PBMCs were isolated by density gradient centrifugation. PBMCs intended for TCR sequencing were frozen in liquid nitrogen and were later thawed in a 37 degrees C water bath. A purity of at least 90% was achieved for sorted or isolated CD4+, CD8+ and CD8+ TEMRA cells.

The paper's findings and limits, for the study overall: The TCR sequencing and HLA analysis was acknowledged to have included a relatively small number of individuals.

RNA was extracted with the RNeasy kit and roughly 0.45 to 1 ug was reverse transcribed using random hexamers. TCR beta CDR3 regions were amplified with the immunoSEQ multiplex PCR assay covering 54 Vbeta and 13 Jbeta segments. To correct PCR amplification bias, a synthetic template baseline was used for both primer optimization and computational correction. The source study handled its data this way. Only productive sequences were kept, with reads annotated to V, D and J genes according to IMGT and analyzed in immunoSEQ Analyzer. Clonality was computed as one minus Shannon entropy normalized by log2 of the number of productive unique sequences. For each patient and control, public and private clones were evaluated among the 100 most prevalent clones. Clones were defined as Susac-specific when absent from the healthy and MS cohorts, from fewer than 1,300 published viral clones and from other ImmuneACCESS disease sequences. The raw public reads went through TCRdb reprocessing: fastp at Q25, MiXCR clone calling, in-frame beta chains kept. Each record represents a unique CDR3 protein, reported with the most common genes and DNA among its rows. What appears here as the V and J calls and clone size reflects TCRdb's work, not the paper's. The sample includes just over 150,000 distinct CDR3 sequences, with about 95% observed a single time. 0.15% of the sample is taken by the ten largest.

With respect to this clonotype: The target of this receptor is not known. Nothing much larger sits one base from this clone, and base qualities are not available.

Sequencing was performed on CD8+ T cells from PBMCs. The source is a human donor with multiple sclerosis. The rearranged chain carries TRBV20-1 and TRBJ2-4; TRBD2 is perhaps the D gene, given 6 matching bases. DNA sequence: TGCAGTGCCCCCCCGAGTGGGGGGTTCAAAAACATTCAGTACTTC. This sequence encodes CSAPPSGGFKNIQYF.